Each of the 9 T cell receptor beta chains below was sequenced from the same sample in a study of cytomegalovirus exposure and HLA in healthy donors. Primers: 60 Vbeta forward and 13 Jbeta reverse. Sequenced by immunoSEQ multiplex PCR; TCRdb stores in-frame clones only, minus some. The data show approximately 190,000 clones, roughly 80% seen once. The sample taken for sequencing was PBMCs. The source of these receptors is a man in his fifties in good health and CMV-seronegative.

Here the CDR3 reads CASSVATGSPQHF. Written as DNA, the CDR3 is TGTGCCAGCAGCGTAGCTACGGGAAGCCCCCAGCATTTT. The rearrangement uses TRBV9 and TRBJ1-5, with unresolved D. This CDR3 region has 13 residues. Germline V lookup: CDR1 SGDLS, CDR2 YYNGEE. The germline V and J ends were trimmed by 0 bases and 10 bases, with 11 bases remaining between them.

V and J are TRBV9 and TRBJ1-2; D is undetermined. CDR1 and CDR2 from the germline V gene are SGDLS and YYNGEE. This CDR3 region has 16 residues. V shed 4 bases and J shed 5 bases, with 21 bases lying between them. The CDR3 DNA reads as TGTGCCAGCAGCCCCCCCGCTAAGGTGGGGAGGTATGGCTACACCTTC. As protein: CASSPPAKVGRYGYTF.

The V gene is TRBV6-5, the J gene TRBJ2-3, with D maybe TRBD1 (5 bases). The germline V and J ends were trimmed by 7 bases and 2 bases, with 16 bases remaining between them. CDR3 length: 15 amino acids. The germline V gene encodes CDR1 MNHEY and CDR2 SVGAGI. In DNA, the CDR3 is TGTGCCAGCACCCAGTCCGCAGGGAACACAGATACGCAGTATTTT. Its protein is CASTQSAGNTDTQYF.

This chain connects TRBV6-4 to TRBJ1-5, with 7 bases that match TRBD1. J was trimmed by 0 bases and V by 6 bases; bases with no gene match: 2. Per the germline V gene, CDR1 is MRHNA and CDR2 is SNTAGT. The CDR3 sequence is 14 residues long. The CDR3, as DNA: TGTGCCAGCAGGACAGGGTATAGCAATCAGCCCCAGCATTTT. Protein product: CASRTGYSNQPQHF.

The genes are TRBV5-1 and TRBJ1-6, with 9 bases fitting TRBD1. Germline CDR1 is SGHRS and CDR2 is YFSETQ. V shed 0 bases and J 8 bases; nucleotides not matched to a gene: 3. This CDR3 is 15 amino acids long. The CDR3 nucleotides read TGCGCCAGCAGCTTGGGCAGACAGGGGGATTCACCCCTCCACTTT. Protein: CASSLGRQGDSPLHF.

Details on this clone: This sample also contains other DNA sequences that code for the same CDR3. The rearrangement joins TRBV18 to TRBJ1-4; D unclear. The germline V gene encodes CDR1 KGHSH and CDR2 LQKENI. V was clipped by 2 bases and J by 0 bases, with 7 bases between them. This CDR3 region has 15 residues. CDR3 nucleotides: TGTGCCAGCTCACCAGGCGGTGCAACTAATGAAAAACTGTTTTTT. As protein: CASSPGGATNEKLFF.

The J gene is TRBJ2-1, the V gene TRBV11-2; 7 nucleotides align to TRBD2. Germline V CDR1 and CDR2: SGHAT, FQNNGV. With V trimmed by 3 bases and J by 8 bases, 10 bases remained unmatched. CDR3 length equals 15 residues. Here the CDR3 reads CASSFFPRGGYEQFF. CDR3 nucleotide sequence: TGTGCCAGCAGCTTCTTCCCCCGGGGAGGGTATGAGCAGTTCTTC.

V is TRBV6-5 and J is TRBJ2-7; TRBD1 matches 12 bases. V lost 6 bases and J lost 3; bases outside the gene matches: 6. CDR1 MNHEY and CDR2 SVGAGI come from the germline V gene. CDR3 length: 15 amino acids. The CDR3 is CASRAGTGGFYEQYF. Written as DNA, the CDR3 is TGTGCCAGCAGGGCCGGGACAGGGGGCTTCTACGAGCAGTACTTC.

The J gene is TRBJ1-1, the V gene TRBV5-1; D perhaps matches TRBD1 (5 bases). Germline lookup yields CDR1 SGHRS and CDR2 YFSETQ. V was trimmed by 3 bases and J by 1 base, leaving 10 bases between them. The CDR3 covers 14 residues. CDR3 nucleotide sequence: TGCGCCAGCAGCTCCGGGGGAGGGAACACTGAAGCTTTCTTT. It is translated as CASSSGGGNTEAFF.